The 21 T cell receptor beta chains presented below share a single source sample, sequenced in a study of T-cell reconstitution after alpha-beta-depleted transplantation in children. During its preparation, the TCRbeta library received unique molecular identifiers. TCRdb analysed the PCR reads with MiXCR anew, one entry per CDR3 protein. The table shows around 800,000 distinct CDR3 sequences, with about 15% occurring only once. The sample was PBMCs, mostly from graft donor cells, taken 360 days after TCRalphabeta/CD19-depleted stem cell transplant. All receptors come from a male patient aged 10 to 17 who had a stem cell transplant for acute lymphoblastic leukemia, so the T cells may come from the graft donor.

V usage is TRBV4-1 and J usage is TRBJ2-2; 14 bases fit TRBD2. CDR3 length equals 20 residues. V lost 4 bases to trimming and J lost 5 bases; unmatched junction nucleotides: 15. The germline CDR1 and CDR2 sequences are MGHRA and YSYEKL. The CDR3 protein is CASSPMPGLAGGFGTGELFF. CDR3 sequence (DNA): TGCGCCAGCAGCCCCATGCCAGGACTAGCGGGAGGATTCGGAACCGGGGAGCTGTTTTTT.

The chain couples TRBV4-2 to TRBJ2-7, with 8 bases lining up with TRBD2. V lost 3 bases to trimming and J lost 3 bases; unmatched junction nucleotides: 7. This CDR3 has 15 residues. Germline V gene lookup returns CDR1 LGHNA and CDR2 YNFKEQ. The CDR3 DNA reads as TGTGCCAGCAGCCAGCAGGGACTAGGTGGCTACGAGCAGTACTTC. It is translated as CASSQQGLGGYEQYF.

The rearrangement joins TRBV4-1 to TRBJ1-3; the match to TRBD1 covers 8 bases. CDR1 is MGHRA, CDR2 YSYEKL, per germline. The V and J ends lost 4 bases and 4 bases, in that order; junction bases with no gene match: 6. The length of the CDR3 is 15 residues. In nucleotides, the CDR3 is TGCGCCAGCAGCCTCGGACAGGGCCCCGGAAACACCATATATTTT. Protein product: CASSLGQGPGNTIYF.

Only a few counts were recorded for this clonotype. The rearrangement joins TRBV5-1 to TRBJ1-1; D is uncertain. With 0 bases removed from V and 6 bases from J, the gap between germline ends came to 12 bases. Germline CDR1 is SGHRS and CDR2 is YFSETQ. The CDR3 has 14 residues. The CDR3 bases are TGCGCCAGCAGCTTGGCTCCGGGATCCTCTGAAGCTTTCTTT. Translation gives CASSLAPGSSEAFF. The variable domain in full, completed from reference TRBV5-1 and TRBJ1-1, reads KAGVTQTPRYLIKTRGQQVTLSCSPISGHRSVSWYQQTPGQGLQFLFEYFSETQRNKGNFPGRFSGRQFSNSRSEMNVSTLELGDSALYLCASSLAPGSSEAFFGQGTRLTVV.

This clonotype appeared many times. The rearrangement joins TRBV5-1 to TRBJ2-3, with D maybe TRBD2 (5 bases). Per germline, CDR1 SGHRS and CDR2 YFSETQ. The V and J ends lost 0 bases and 2 bases respectively, with 7 bases between them. CDR3 size: 14 residues. The CDR3 nucleotides are TGCGCCAGCAGCTTGGCAGCGGCCACAGATACGCAGTATTTT. Protein: CASSLAAATDTQYF.

This clonotype was observed a handful of times. This chain uses TRBV12-3 or TRBV12-4 with TRBJ2-1; 11 nucleotides agree with TRBD1. The CDR3 sequence is 16 residues long. With V trimmed by 6 bases and J by 4 bases, 8 bases remained unmatched. Here the CDR3 DNA reads TGTGCCAGCAGAAAAGGGACAGGGGGTACGTACAATGAGCAGTTCTTC. This gives the protein CASRKGTGGTYNEQFF.

The chain carries TRBV15 and TRBJ2-1, with D unresolved. Trimming took 0 bases from V and 12 from J, leaving 12 bases between them. This CDR3 spans 13 amino acids. The germline V gene encodes CDR1 LNHNV and CDR2 YYDKDF (reference sequence). The CDR3 spells CATSRDRWLSQFF. The DNA for the CDR3 is TGTGCCACCAGCAGAGATCGATGGCTGTCGCAGTTCTTC.

This clonotype was recorded a few times. This chain joins TRBV12-3 or TRBV12-4 and TRBJ2-7; 11 bases map to TRBD2. This CDR3 is 17 amino acids long. V lost 6 bases, J lost 0 bases, and 10 bases stayed unmatched. The CDR3 is CASSSRPSGRSSYEQYF. CDR3 sequence (DNA): TGTGCCAGCAGCTCCAGGCCTAGCGGGAGGAGCTCCTACGAGCAGTACTTC.

The chain uses TRBV24-1 and TRBJ2-1; D possibly corresponds to TRBD1 (7 bases). Trimming pared 5 bases from V and 5 bases from J, leaving 12 bases between. CDR1 KGHDR and CDR2 SFDVKD come from the germline V gene. The CDR3 runs to 14 residues. CDR3 sequence reads: CATSVTGEDNEQFF. CDR3 sequence (DNA): TGTGCCACCAGTGTTACAGGGGAGGACAATGAGCAGTTCTTC.

This clonotype was detected only a few times. The chain links TRBV7-2 to TRBJ2-1, with D unclear. The CDR3 totals 13 residues. Between the trimmed V and J ends, which lost 2 bases and 2 bases, there was a span of 4 bases. In germline, CDR1 is SGHTA, CDR2 FQGNSA. This chain's CDR3 is CASSLQTYNEQFF. The CDR3 nucleotides read TGTGCCAGCAGCTTACAGACCTACAATGAGCAGTTCTTC.

This clonotype appeared many times. This rearrangement joins TRBV5-1 to TRBJ2-1; D is possibly TRBD1 (5 bases). Trimming removed 2 bases from V and 2 bases from J, with 29 bases in between. Germline CDR1 SGHRS, CDR2 YFSETQ. The CDR3 sequence is 21 residues long. The CDR3 coding sequence is TGCGCCAGCAGCTTCCCCCATCTGGGAAGGATCAATAGACAGACCTACAATGAGCAGTTCTTC. Translation gives CASSFPHLGRINRQTYNEQFF.

The count of this clonotype is one. The rearrangement links TRBV19 to TRBJ2-7; possibly TRBD1 for D (6 bases). The CDR3 spans 12 residues. Germline V lookup: CDR1 LNHDA, CDR2 SQIVND (reference sequence). V lost 10 bases, J lost 2 bases, and 12 bases lay in between. CDR3 nucleotides: TGTGCCACTCGGGCAGGGGCCTACGAGCAGTACTTC. Protein sequence: CATRAGAYEQYF.

The CDR3 DNA sequence: TGTGCCAGCAGCCTATGGGGGGGTCCCCGGGAGACCCAGTACTTC. This sequence encodes CASSLWGGPRETQYF. The gene calls are TRBV13 and TRBJ2-5; 7 bases are a match to TRBD2. After removal of 5 bases from V and 5 bases from J, the junction contained 11 bases not matched to a gene. Germline-derived CDR1 and CDR2 are PRHDT and FYEKMQ (reference sequence). The CDR3 is made up of 15 amino acids.

The chain couples TRBV20-1 to TRBJ2-7, with a weak D call TRBD1 (5 bases). This CDR3 contains 12 residues. CDR1 and CDR2 from the germline V gene are DFQATT and SNEGSKA (reference sequence). Between the trimmed V and J ends, which lost 6 bases and 6 bases, there was a span of 15 bases. In DNA form, the CDR3 reads TGCAGTGCGGGCAGGGATGGGCCCGAGCAGTACTTC. Its translation: CSAGRDGPEQYF.

This clonotype has at least ten counts. The chain employs TRBV7-9 and TRBJ2-1; D unclear. Trimming removed 0 bases from V and 7 bases from J, with 7 bases in between. The germline V gene has CDR1 SEHNR and CDR2 FQNEAQ (reference sequence). CDR3 length equals 13 residues. The CDR3 region is CASSLARVNEQFF. CDR3 coding DNA: TGTGCCAGCAGCTTAGCCCGGGTTAATGAGCAGTTCTTC.

This clonotype was recorded at least ten times. Here the CDR3 reads CASSPSPTSGSTYTQYF. CDR3 DNA: TGTGCCAGCAGCCCCTCCCCGACTAGCGGGAGTACCTATACGCAGTATTTT. The chain links TRBV11-2 to TRBJ2-3; 12 bases fit TRBD2. CDR1 SGHAT and CDR2 FQNNGV come from the germline V gene. V lost 5 bases to trimming and J lost 7 bases; unmatched junction nucleotides: 13. CDR3 length: 17 amino acids.

This clonotype was detected ten times or more. One end of the junction does not line up with germline, which may come from a read error. V is TRBV5-1 and J is TRBJ2-7, with D perhaps TRBD1 (6 bases). The CDR3 is 13 amino acids. Germline lookup yields CDR1 SGHRS and CDR2 YFSETQ. Here the CDR3 reads CASSLGQSYEQYF. CDR3 bases: TGTGCCAGCAGTTTAGGACAGTCCTACGAGCAGTACTTC.

The V and J genes are TRBV18 and TRBJ1-6; TRBD1 matches 9 bases. CDR3 size: 14 residues. CDR1 and CDR2 (germline): KGHSH, LQKENI. J gave up 10 bases and V 6 bases, and 7 bases lay outside the gene matches. CDR3 residues: CASSETGGTSPLHF. CDR3 DNA: TGTGCCAGCTCCGAGACAGGGGGTACATCACCCCTCCACTTT.

J is TRBJ2-7 and V is TRBV5-1; 11 nucleotides agree with TRBD2. Trimming cost V 4 bases and J 1 base; bases outside gene matches: 7. CDR3 length: 16 residues. Germline CDR1 SGHRS, CDR2 YFSETQ. In DNA, the CDR3 is TGCGCCAGCAGCCCCACGGGACTAGCGGTTTCCTACGAGCAGTACTTC. Translating it yields CASSPTGLAVSYEQYF.

This clonotype has only a few counts. V and J are TRBV18 and TRBJ1-2; D not resolved. Trimming took off 3 bases at V and 1 base at J, with 18 bases between the two ends. CDR1 and CDR2 (germline): KGHSH, LQKENI. The CDR3 loop spans 17 amino acids. The CDR3 spells CASSPDGIRLSNYGYTF. For the CDR3, the DNA is TGTGCCAGCTCACCGGACGGGATTCGTCTTAGTAACTATGGCTACACCTTC.

This clonotype has only a few counts. The V and J genes are TRBV20-1 and TRBJ2-5; 7 nucleotides line up with TRBD2. CDR3 size: 14 residues. J lost 2 bases, V lost 3 bases, and 6 bases had no gene match. The germline CDR1 and CDR2 sequences are DFQATT and SNEGSKA (reference sequence). CDR3 region: CSASASGKQETQYF. The CDR3 nucleotides read TGCAGTGCTAGTGCGAGCGGGAAGCAAGAGACCCAGTACTTC.